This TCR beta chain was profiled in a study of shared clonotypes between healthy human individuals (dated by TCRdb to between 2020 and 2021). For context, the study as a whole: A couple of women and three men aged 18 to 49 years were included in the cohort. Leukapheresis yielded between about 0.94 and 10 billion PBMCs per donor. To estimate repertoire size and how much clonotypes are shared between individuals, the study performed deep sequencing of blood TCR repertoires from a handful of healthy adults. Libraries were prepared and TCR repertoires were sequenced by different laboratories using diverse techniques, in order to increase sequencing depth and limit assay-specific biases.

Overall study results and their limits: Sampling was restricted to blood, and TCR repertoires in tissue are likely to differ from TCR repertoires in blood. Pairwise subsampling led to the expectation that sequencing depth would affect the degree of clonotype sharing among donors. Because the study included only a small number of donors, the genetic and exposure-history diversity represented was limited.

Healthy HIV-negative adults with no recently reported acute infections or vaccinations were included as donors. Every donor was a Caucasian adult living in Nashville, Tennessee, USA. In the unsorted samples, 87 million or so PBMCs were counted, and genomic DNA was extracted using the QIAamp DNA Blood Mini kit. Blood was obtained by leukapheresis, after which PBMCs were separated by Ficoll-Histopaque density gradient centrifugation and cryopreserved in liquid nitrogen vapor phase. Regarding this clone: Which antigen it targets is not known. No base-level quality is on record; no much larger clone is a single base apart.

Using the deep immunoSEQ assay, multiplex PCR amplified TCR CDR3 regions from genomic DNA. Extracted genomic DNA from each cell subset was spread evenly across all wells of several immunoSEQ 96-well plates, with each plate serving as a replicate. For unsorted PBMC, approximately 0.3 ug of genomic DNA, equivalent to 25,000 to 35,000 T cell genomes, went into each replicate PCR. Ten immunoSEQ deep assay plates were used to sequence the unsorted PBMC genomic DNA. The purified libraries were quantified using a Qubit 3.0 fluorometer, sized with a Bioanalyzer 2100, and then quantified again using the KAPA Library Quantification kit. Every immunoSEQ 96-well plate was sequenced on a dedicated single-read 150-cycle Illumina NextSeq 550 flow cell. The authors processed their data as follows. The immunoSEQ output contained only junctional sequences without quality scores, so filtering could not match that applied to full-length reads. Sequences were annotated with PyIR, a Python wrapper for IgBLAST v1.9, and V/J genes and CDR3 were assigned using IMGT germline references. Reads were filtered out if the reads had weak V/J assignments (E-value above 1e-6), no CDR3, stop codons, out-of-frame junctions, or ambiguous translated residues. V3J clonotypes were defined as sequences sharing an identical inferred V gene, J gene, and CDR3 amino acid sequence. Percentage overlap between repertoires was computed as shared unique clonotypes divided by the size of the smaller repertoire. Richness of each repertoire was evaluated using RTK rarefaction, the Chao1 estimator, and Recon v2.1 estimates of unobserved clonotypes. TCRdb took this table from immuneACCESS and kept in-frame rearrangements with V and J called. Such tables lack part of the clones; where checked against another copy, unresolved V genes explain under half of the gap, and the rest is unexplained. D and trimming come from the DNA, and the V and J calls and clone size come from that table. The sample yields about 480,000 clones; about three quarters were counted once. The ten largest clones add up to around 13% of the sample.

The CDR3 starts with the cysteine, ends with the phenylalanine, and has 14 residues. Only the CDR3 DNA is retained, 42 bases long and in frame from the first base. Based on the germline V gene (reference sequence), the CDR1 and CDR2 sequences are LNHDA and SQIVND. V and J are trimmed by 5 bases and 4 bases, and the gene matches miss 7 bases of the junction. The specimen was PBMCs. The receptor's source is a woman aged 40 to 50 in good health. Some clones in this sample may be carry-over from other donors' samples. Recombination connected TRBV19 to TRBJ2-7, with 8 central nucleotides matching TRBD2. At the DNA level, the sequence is TGTGCCAGTAGTCGGGGACTAGACTCGTACGAGCAGTACTTC. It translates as CASSRGLDSYEQYF.